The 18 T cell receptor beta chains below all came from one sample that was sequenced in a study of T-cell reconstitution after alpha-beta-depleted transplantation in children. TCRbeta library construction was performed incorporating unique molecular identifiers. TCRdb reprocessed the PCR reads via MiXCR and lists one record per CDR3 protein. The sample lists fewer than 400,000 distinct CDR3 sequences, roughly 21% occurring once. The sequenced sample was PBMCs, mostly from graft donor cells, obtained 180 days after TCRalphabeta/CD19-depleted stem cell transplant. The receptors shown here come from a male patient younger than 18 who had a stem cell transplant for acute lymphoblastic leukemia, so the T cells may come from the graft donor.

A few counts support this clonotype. The CDR3 coding sequence is TGTGCCAGCAGCCAAGACGCCATCGAGCAGTACTTC. Its protein is CASSQDAIEQYF. The chain recombines TRBV4-2 with TRBJ2-7; no clear D. Germline assignment: CDR1 LGHNA and CDR2 YNFKEQ. The V and J ends lost 0 bases and 6 bases respectively, with 6 bases between them. CDR3 length: 12 amino acids.

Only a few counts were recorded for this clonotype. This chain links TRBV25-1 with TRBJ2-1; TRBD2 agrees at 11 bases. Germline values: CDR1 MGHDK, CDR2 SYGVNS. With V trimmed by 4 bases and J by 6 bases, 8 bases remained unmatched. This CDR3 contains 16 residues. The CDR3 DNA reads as TGTGCCAGCAGTGGCCGACTAGCGGGACGCCCCAATGAGCAGTTCTTC. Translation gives CASSGRLAGRPNEQFF.

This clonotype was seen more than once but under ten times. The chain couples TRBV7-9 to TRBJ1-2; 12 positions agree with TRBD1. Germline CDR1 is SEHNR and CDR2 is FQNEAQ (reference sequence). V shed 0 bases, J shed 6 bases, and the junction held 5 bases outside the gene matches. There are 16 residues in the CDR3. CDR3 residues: CASSLAGTGGGDGYTF. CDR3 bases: TGTGCCAGCAGCTTAGCTGGGACAGGGGGCGGGGATGGCTACACCTTC.

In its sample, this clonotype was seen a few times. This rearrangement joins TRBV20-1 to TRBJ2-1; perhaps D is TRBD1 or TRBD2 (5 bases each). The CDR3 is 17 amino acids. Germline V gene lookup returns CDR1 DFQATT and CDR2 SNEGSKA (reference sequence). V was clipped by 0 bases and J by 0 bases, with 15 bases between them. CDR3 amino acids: CSARDRVGVGSYNEQFF. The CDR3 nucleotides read TGCAGTGCTAGAGATCGAGTGGGGGTAGGCTCCTACAATGAGCAGTTCTTC.

The CDR3 sequence is CASSYSWADTQYF. In DNA form, the CDR3 reads TGTGCCAGCAGTTACTCCTGGGCAGATACGCAGTATTTT. V gene TRBV6-5 combines with J gene TRBJ2-3, with D unclear. The CDR3 covers 13 residues. The germline gives CDR1 MNHEY, CDR2 SVGAGI. V dropped 0 bases and J dropped 4 bases, with 5 bases sitting between them.

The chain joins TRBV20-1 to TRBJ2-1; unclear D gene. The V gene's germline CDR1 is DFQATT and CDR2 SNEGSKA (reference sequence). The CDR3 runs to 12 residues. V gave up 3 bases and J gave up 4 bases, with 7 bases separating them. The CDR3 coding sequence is TGCAGTGCTAGGGGCCCTTACAATGAGCAGTTCTTC. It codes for CSARGPYNEQFF.

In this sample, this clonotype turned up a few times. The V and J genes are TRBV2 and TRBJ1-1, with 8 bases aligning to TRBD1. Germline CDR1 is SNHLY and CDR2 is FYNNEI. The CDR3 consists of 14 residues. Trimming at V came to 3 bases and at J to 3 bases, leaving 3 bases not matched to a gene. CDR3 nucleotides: TGTGCCAGCAGTGACAGGGGGCCTGACACTGAAGCTTTCTTT. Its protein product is CASSDRGPDTEAFF.

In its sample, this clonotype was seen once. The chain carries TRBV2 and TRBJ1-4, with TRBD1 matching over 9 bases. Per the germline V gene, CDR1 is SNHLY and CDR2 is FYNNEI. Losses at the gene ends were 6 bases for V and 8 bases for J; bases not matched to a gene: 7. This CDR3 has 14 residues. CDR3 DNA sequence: TGTGCCAGCAGGGCGGACAGGGGCGAAGAAAAACTGTTTTTT. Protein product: CASRADRGEEKLFF.

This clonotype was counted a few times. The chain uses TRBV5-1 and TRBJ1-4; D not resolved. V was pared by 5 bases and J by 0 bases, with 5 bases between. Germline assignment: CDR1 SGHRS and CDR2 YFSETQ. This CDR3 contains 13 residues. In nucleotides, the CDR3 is TGCGCCAGCAGGGCAGCAACTAATGAAAAACTGTTTTTT. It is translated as CASRAATNEKLFF.

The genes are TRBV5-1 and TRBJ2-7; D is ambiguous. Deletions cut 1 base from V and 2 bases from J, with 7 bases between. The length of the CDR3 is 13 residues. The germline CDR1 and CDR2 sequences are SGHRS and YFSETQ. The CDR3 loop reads CASSLMATYEQYF. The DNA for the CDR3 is TGCGCCAGCAGCTTGATGGCCACCTACGAGCAGTACTTC.

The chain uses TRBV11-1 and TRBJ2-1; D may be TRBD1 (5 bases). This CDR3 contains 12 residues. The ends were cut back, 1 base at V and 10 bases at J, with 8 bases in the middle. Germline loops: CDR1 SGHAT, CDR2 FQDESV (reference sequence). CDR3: CASSLGWGEQFF. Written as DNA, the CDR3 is TGTGCCAGCAGCTTAGGTTGGGGCGAGCAGTTCTTC.

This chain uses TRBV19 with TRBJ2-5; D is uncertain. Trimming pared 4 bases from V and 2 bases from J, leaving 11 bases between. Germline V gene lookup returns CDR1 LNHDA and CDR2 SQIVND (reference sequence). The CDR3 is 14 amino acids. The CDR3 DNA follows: TGTGCCAGTAGTACACTGACACTTCAAGAGACCCAGTACTTC. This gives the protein CASSTLTLQETQYF.

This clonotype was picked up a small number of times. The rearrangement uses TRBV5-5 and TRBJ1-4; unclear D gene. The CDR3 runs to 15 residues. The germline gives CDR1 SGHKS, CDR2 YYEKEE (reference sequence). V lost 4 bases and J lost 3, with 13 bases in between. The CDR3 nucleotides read TGTGCCAGCAGCCCGGAGCGGCCTGCTAATGAAAAACTGTTTTTT. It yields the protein CASSPERPANEKLFF.

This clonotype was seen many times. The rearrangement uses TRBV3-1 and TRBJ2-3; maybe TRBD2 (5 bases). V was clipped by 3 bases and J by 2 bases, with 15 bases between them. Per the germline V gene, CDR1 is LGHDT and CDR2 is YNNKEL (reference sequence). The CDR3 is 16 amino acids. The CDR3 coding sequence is TGTGCCAGCAGCCACGGGAACCCCTTGAACACAGATACGCAGTATTTT. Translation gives CASSHGNPLNTDTQYF.

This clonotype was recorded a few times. CDR3 bases: TGCGCCAGCAGCTTTTATCCCGGGACAGGGGGCAGCTATGGCTACACCTTC. Its translation: CASSFYPGTGGSYGYTF. The rearrangement links TRBV5-1 to TRBJ1-2; 12 nucleotides match TRBD1. V shed 2 bases, J shed 4 bases, and the junction held 9 bases outside the gene matches. This CDR3 contains 17 residues. Germline CDR1 is SGHRS and CDR2 is YFSETQ.

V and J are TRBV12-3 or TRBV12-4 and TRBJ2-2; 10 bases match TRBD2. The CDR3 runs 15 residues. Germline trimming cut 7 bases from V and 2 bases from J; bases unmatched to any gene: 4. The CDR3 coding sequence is TGTGCCAGCATCAGCGGGGGGGCAAACACCGGGGAGCTGTTTTTT. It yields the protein CASISGGANTGELFF.

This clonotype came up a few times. CDR3 region: CASTLFWGRTGEQYF. CDR3 DNA sequence: TGTGCCAGCACCCTCTTCTGGGGGAGGACGGGGGAGCAGTACTTC. V and J are TRBV27 and TRBJ2-7; TRBD2 might be the D (6 bases). Per the germline V gene, CDR1 is MNHEY and CDR2 is SMNVEV (reference sequence). V was shortened by 7 bases and J by 7 bases, with 23 bases between the two germline ends. This CDR3 has 15 residues.

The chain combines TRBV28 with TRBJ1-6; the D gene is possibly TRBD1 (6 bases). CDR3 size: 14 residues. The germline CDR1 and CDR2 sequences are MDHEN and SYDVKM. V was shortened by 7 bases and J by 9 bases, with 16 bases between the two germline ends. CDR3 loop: CASTEGDGISPLHF. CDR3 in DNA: TGTGCCAGCACGGAGGGGGACGGCATTTCACCCCTCCACTTT.